This T cell receptor beta chain was identified during a study of blood T cells in healthy people across ages. Primers used in a second PCR of about 6 to 11 cycles were a sample-barcoded 5' primer and a J-beta primer mix. TCRdb ran MiXCR on the 5' RACE reads and lists one entry per CDR3 protein. The sample shows roughly 1,800,000 distinct CDR3 sequences, about 50% of them seen only once. There are a few counts of this clonotype. CDR3 length equals 15 residues. The germline V gene encodes CDR1 SEHNR and CDR2 FQNEAQ (reference sequence). The V end was cut by 10 bases, the J end by 15 bases, with 31 bases between.

The TCR originated in a woman between 40 and 50 years old in good health. The gene calls are TRBV7-9 and TRBJ2-1; tentatively, D is TRBD1 or TRBD2 (5 bases each). Sequencing input: blood. CDR3 in amino acids: CATGGELVTGAGAFF. In nucleotides, the CDR3 is TGTGCCACGGGTGGGGAGTTGGTGACCGGGGCTGGTGCGTTCTTC.